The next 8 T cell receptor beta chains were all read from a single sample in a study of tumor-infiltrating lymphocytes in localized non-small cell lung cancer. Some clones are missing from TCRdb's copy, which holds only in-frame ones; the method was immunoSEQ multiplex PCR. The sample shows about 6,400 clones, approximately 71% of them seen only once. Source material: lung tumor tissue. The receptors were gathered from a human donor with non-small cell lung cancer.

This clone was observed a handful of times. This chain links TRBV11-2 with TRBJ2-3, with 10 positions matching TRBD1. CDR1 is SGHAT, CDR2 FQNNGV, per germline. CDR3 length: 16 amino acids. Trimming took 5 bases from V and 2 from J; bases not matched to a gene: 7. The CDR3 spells CASSPRTGGFTDTQYF. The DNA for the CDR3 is TGTGCCAGCAGCCCCCGGACAGGGGGATTCACAGATACGCAGTATTTT. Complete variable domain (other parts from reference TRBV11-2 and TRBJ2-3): EAGVAQSPRYKIIEKRQSVAFWCNPISGHATLYWYQQILGQGPKLLIQFQNNGVVDDSQLPKDRFSAERLKGVDSTLKIQPAKLEDSAVYLCASSPRTGGFTDTQYFGPGTRLTVL.

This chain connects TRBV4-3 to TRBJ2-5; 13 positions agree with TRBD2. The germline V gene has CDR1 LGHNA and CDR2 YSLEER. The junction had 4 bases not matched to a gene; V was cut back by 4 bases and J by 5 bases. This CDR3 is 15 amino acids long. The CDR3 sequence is CASSLGLAGAETQYF. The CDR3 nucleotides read TGCGCCAGCAGCCTTGGACTAGCGGGGGCCGAGACCCAGTACTTC.

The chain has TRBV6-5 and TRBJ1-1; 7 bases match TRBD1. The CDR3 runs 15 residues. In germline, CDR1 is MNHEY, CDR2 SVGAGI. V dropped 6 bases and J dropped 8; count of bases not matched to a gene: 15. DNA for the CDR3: TGTGCCAGCAGCTCCGTAGGAGGGGGCCTATGGGAAGCTTTCTTT. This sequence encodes CASSSVGGGLWEAFF.

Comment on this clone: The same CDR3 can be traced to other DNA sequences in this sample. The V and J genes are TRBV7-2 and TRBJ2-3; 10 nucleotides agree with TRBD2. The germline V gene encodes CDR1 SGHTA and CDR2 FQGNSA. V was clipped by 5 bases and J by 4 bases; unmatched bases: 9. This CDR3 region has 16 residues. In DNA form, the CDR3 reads TGTGCCAGCAGCCCACGCCTAGCGGGAGTGGCAGATACGCAGTATTTT. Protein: CASSPRLAGVADTQYF.

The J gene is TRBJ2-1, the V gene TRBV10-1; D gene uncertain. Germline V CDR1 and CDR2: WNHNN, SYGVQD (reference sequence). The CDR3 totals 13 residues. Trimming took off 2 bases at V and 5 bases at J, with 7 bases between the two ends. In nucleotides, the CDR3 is TGCGCCAGCAGTGAGGATCACCACAATGAGCAGTTCTTC. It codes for CASSEDHHNEQFF.

The CDR3 region has the DNA TGTGCCAGCAGCGTAGACGTAAATCAGCCCCAGCATTTT. Protein product: CASSVDVNQPQHF. This chain links TRBV9 with TRBJ1-5, with D uncertain. The CDR3 extends over 13 amino acids. The V gene lost 0 bases and the J gene lost 4 bases, with 5 bases spanning the gap. The germline gives CDR1 SGDLS, CDR2 YYNGEE.

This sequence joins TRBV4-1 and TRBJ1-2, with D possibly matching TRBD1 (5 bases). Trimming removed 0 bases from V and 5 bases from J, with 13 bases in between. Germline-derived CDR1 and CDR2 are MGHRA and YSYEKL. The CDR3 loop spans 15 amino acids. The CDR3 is CASSQDLGQFYGYTF. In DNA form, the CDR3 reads TGCGCCAGCAGCCAAGATCTGGGGCAGTTTTATGGCTACACCTTC.

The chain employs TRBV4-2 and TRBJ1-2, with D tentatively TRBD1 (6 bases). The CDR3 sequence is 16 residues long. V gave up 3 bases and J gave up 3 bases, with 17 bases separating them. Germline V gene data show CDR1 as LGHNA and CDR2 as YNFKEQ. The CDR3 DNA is TGTGCCAGCAGCCAGCGATACCTACAGGGACACTATGGCTACACCTTC. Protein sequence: CASSQRYLQGHYGYTF.